Below are 29 T cell receptor beta chains sequenced from a single sample in a study of blood T cell repertoires in COVID-19. The assay was immunoSEQ multiplex PCR, and TCRdb's table has in-frame clones only and misses some. The repertoire includes 80,000 to 100,000 clones, about 82% of them detected once, and approximately 21% sits in the top ten. Source material: peripheral blood. These receptors were collected from a woman older than 75 in a cohort sampled during active or convalescent COVID-19.

The chain recombines TRBV5-1 with TRBJ2-7; the match to TRBD1 covers 8 bases. V gave up 0 bases and J gave up 0 bases; unmatched junction bases: 5. The CDR3 length is 16 residues. The germline V gene has CDR1 SGHRS and CDR2 YFSETQ. This chain's CDR3 is CASSLAGQGGSYEQYV. The CDR3 coding sequence is TGCGCCAGCAGCTTGGCCGGACAGGGCGGCTCCTACGAGCAGTACGTC.

The rearrangement links TRBV28 to TRBJ2-7, with D possibly being TRBD1 (6 bases). This CDR3 has 15 residues. CDR1 and CDR2 (germline): MDHEN, SYDVKM. Trimming removed 2 bases from V and 3 bases from J, with 14 bases in between. Here the CDR3 reads CASSLGGQPLYEQYF. As DNA, the CDR3 is TGTGCCAGCAGTTTAGGTGGACAGCCTCTCTACGAGCAGTACTTC.

The CDR3 here is CASSLDRPFYGYTF. CDR3 nucleotides: TGCGCCAGCAGCTTGGACAGACCGTTCTATGGCTACACCTTC. The gene calls are TRBV5-1 and TRBJ1-2, with D unclear. CDR3 length equals 14 residues. Germline lookup yields CDR1 SGHRS and CDR2 YFSETQ. Trimming took off 0 bases at V and 4 bases at J, with 10 bases between the two ends.

As to this clone: A junction boundary mismatches the germline segment, possibly from a read error. V and J are TRBV7-7 and TRBJ2-2, with 9 bases identical to TRBD1. Germline loops: CDR1 SSHAT, CDR2 FNYEAQ (reference sequence). The CDR3 extends over 15 amino acids. This chain's CDR3 is CASSLNRGRSGELFF. The DNA of the CDR3 is TGTGCTAGCAGCTTGAACAGGGGGCGGTCCGGGGAGCTGTTTTTT.

The gene calls are TRBV7-6 and TRBJ2-1; no definite D call. The V gene lost 5 bases and the J gene lost 2 bases, with 19 bases spanning the gap. CDR1 and CDR2 from the germline V gene are SGHVS and FNYEAQ. The CDR3 covers 17 residues. CDR3 DNA: TGTGCCAGCAGCCCCGGTCTGAGGAGCGAGGCCTACAATGAGCAGTTCTTC. It specifies CASSPGLRSEAYNEQFF.

CDR3 protein: CASSLAPDNNYGYTF. As DNA, the CDR3 is TGTGCCAGCAGCTTGGCCCCGGACAACAACTATGGCTACACCTTC. This chain connects TRBV5-4 to TRBJ1-2; D possibly corresponds to TRBD1 (5 bases). Trimming stripped 0 bases from V and 2 bases from J, with 11 bases between. Germline values: CDR1 SGHNT, CDR2 YYREEE (reference sequence). This CDR3 region has 15 residues.

V and J are TRBV2 and TRBJ2-7; 7 bases are shared with TRBD1. The germline V gene encodes CDR1 SNHLY and CDR2 FYNNEI. The CDR3 consists of 16 residues. The V gene end was trimmed by 6 bases and the J gene end by 6 bases; junction bases not matched to a gene: 17. This CDR3 reads CASSAEMTGKGAEQYV. The CDR3 region has the DNA TGTGCCAGCAGCGCCGAAATGACAGGGAAGGGGGCCGAGCAGTACGTC.

V usage is TRBV5-8 and J usage is TRBJ1-5; the D is unclear. The CDR3 loop spans 12 amino acids. The ends were cut back, 10 bases at V and 9 bases at J, with 17 bases in the middle. From germline, CDR1 is SGHTS and CDR2 YDEGEE. The CDR3 DNA follows: TGTGCCTCCCCGGAGGGTAGTCGGCCCCAGCATTTT. Its protein is CASPEGSRPQHF.

The chain employs TRBV28 and TRBJ1-1; D ambiguous. The ends were cut back, 1 base at V and 10 bases at J, with 16 bases in the middle. From germline, CDR1 is MDHEN and CDR2 SYDVKM. The CDR3 is made up of 14 amino acids. The CDR3 loop is CASSLSLVGFLAFF. The CDR3 DNA reads as TGTGCCAGCAGTTTATCCCTCGTTGGCTTTCTAGCTTTCTTT. The full variable domain, in which reference TRBV28 and TRBJ1-1 provide the parts outside the CDR3, is DVKVTQSSRYLVKRTGEKVFLECVQDMDHENMFWYRQDPGLGLRLIYFSYDVKMKEKGDIPEGYSVSREKKERFSLILESASTNQTSMYLCASSLSLVGFLAFFGQGTRLTVV.

V gene TRBV30 combines with J gene TRBJ1-2; D unresolved. The CDR3 extends over 12 amino acids. Germline V gene lookup returns CDR1 GTSNPN and CDR2 SVGIG (reference sequence). Trimming stripped 2 bases from V and 8 bases from J, with 12 bases between. The CDR3 spells CAWSPLGGGYTF. In nucleotides, the CDR3 is TGTGCCTGGAGTCCCCTAGGTGGCGGCTACACCTTC.

The chain uses TRBV2 and TRBJ2-3, with D maybe TRBD1 (6 bases). V lost 6 bases and J lost 5, with 15 bases in between. The CDR3 consists of 14 residues. Germline loops: CDR1 SNHLY, CDR2 FYNNEI. The CDR3 spells CASSAYRDIDTQYF. For the CDR3, the DNA is TGTGCCAGCAGCGCCTACAGGGATATAGATACGCAGTATTTT. Based on the CDR3 plus reference TRBV2 and TRBJ2-3, the full variable domain is EPEVTQTPSHQVTQMGQEVILRCVPISNHLYFYWYRQILGQKVEFLVSFYNNEISEKSEIFDDQFSVERPDGSNFTLKIRSTKLEDSAMYFCASSAYRDIDTQYFGPGTRLTVL.

This chain connects TRBV4-1 to TRBJ1-2, with D maybe TRBD1 (5 bases). This CDR3 has 17 amino acids. Germline lookup yields CDR1 MGHRA and CDR2 YSYEKL. Trimming cost V 4 bases and J 0 bases, with 18 bases left between them. The DNA for the CDR3 is TGCGCCAGCAGCCCAAATATGGGGGGGTCGGCTAACTATGGCTACACCTTC. Amino acids: CASSPNMGGSANYGYTF.

This clone was picked up a small number of times. The chain uses TRBV5-1 and TRBJ1-3, with D unclear. Germline assignment: CDR1 SGHRS and CDR2 YFSETQ. Trimming removed 0 bases at V and 2 bases at J, with 6 bases between. This CDR3 comprises 14 residues. The CDR3 region has the DNA TGCGCCAGCAGCTTGGGGACTGCTGGAAACACCATATATTTT. Translation: CASSLGTAGNTIYF.

CDR3 bases: TGTGCCAGCAGCTTAGTAGCGGGAGGGGGTGAGACCCAGTACTTC. It translates to CASSLVAGGGETQYF. The rearrangement joins TRBV7-9 to TRBJ2-5; 11 nucleotides line up with TRBD2. The CDR3 covers 15 residues. V shed 1 base and J 5 bases; nucleotides not matched to a gene: 3. Looked up from germline, CDR1 is SEHNR and CDR2 is FQNEAQ (reference sequence).

The rearrangement joins TRBV9 to TRBJ1-3, with 10 bases aligning to TRBD1. The V gene end was trimmed by 0 bases and the J gene end by 1 base; junction bases not matched to a gene: 4. The CDR3 loop spans 17 amino acids. The germline V gene has CDR1 SGDLS and CDR2 YYNGEE. As DNA, the CDR3 is TGTGCCAGCAGCGTAGACGGGACAGGGGTGTCTGGAAACACCATATATTTT. Encoded protein: CASSVDGTGVSGNTIYF.

The chain links TRBV14 to TRBJ2-7; TRBD2 matches 13 bases. The CDR3 extends over 15 amino acids. V shed 4 bases and J 2 bases; nucleotides not matched to a gene: 2. CDR1 and CDR2 from the germline V gene are SGHDN and FVKESK. CDR3 region: CASSPTSGRTYEQYV. The CDR3 bases are TGTGCCAGCAGCCCGACTAGCGGGAGGACCTACGAGCAGTACGTC.

This clone was recorded once. This chain links TRBV6-5 with TRBJ1-2; 11 positions agree with TRBD1. The CDR3 runs 15 residues. Trimming removed 6 bases from V and 6 bases from J; junction bases left unmatched: 9. Germline assignment: CDR1 MNHEY and CDR2 SVGAGI. DNA for the CDR3: TGTGCCAGCAGACCGGGACAGGGGGTTAGCGATGGCTACACCTTC. It is translated as CASRPGQGVSDGYTF.

The gene calls are TRBV19 and TRBJ1-4, with D uncertain. Trimming stripped 6 bases from V and 0 bases from J, with 11 bases between. This CDR3 contains 15 residues. Germline loops: CDR1 LNHDA, CDR2 SQIVND (reference sequence). For the CDR3, the DNA is TGTGCCAGTAGATCTCTATCTGCAACTAATGAAAAACTGTTTTTT. Protein: CASRSLSATNEKLFF.

This chain links TRBV9 with TRBJ1-1; 7 bases map to TRBD1. The CDR3 has 15 amino acids. J was trimmed by 3 bases and V by 0 bases; bases with no gene match: 5. In germline, CDR1 is SGDLS, CDR2 YYNGEE. Here the CDR3 reads CASSVEAGGYTEAFF. The DNA of the CDR3 is TGTGCCAGCAGCGTAGAGGCAGGGGGATACACTGAAGCTTTCTTT.

The DNA for the CDR3 is TGTGCCAGCAGTCCCCACCAGGGTAACTATGGCTACACCTTC. It encodes CASSPHQGNYGYTF. The rearrangement uses TRBV28 and TRBJ1-2; the D gene is possibly TRBD1 (5 bases). The V and J ends lost 5 bases and 1 base respectively, with 11 bases between them. The CDR3 is 14 amino acids. CDR1 and CDR2 from the germline V gene are MDHEN and SYDVKM.

The chain carries TRBV27 and TRBJ2-7, with 7 bases fitting TRBD1. V trimming: 5 bases; J trimming: 2 bases; junction bases outside the gene matches: 18. The CDR3 covers 18 residues. The germline V gene encodes CDR1 MNHEY and CDR2 SMNVEV (reference sequence). CDR3 amino acids: CASSPPPKTGVLPYEQYF. CDR3 sequence (DNA): TGTGCCAGCAGTCCGCCCCCGAAAACAGGGGTTCTCCCCTACGAGCAGTACTTC.

The rearrangement uses TRBV19 and TRBJ2-7; maybe TRBD2 (5 bases). The CDR3 is made up of 14 amino acids. Germline CDR1 and CDR2: LNHDA and SQIVND (reference sequence). Deletions cut 5 bases from V and 12 bases from J, with 23 bases between. The CDR3 region has the DNA TGTGCCAGTAGTCTATCGTCTTTAAGCGGTTGGCTGTACTTC. Residues: CASSLSSLSGWLYF.

J is TRBJ1-1 and V is TRBV6-5; D unresolved. Trimming pared 7 bases from V and 3 bases from J, leaving 12 bases between. This CDR3 is 13 amino acids long. Germline CDR1 MNHEY, CDR2 SVGAGI. The CDR3 nucleotides are TGTGCCAGCATTACGGGGAGGGACACTGAAGCTTTCTTT. Encoded protein: CASITGRDTEAFF.

The chain employs TRBV2 and TRBJ1-3, with 10 positions matching TRBD1. V shed 1 base and J 0 bases; nucleotides not matched to a gene: 3. Looked up from germline, CDR1 is SNHLY and CDR2 is FYNNEI. The CDR3 covers 17 residues. The CDR3 protein is CASSEEGQGFSGNTIYF. The CDR3 DNA reads as TGTGCCAGCAGTGAAGAGGGACAGGGGTTCTCTGGAAACACCATATATTTT.

The rearrangement joins TRBV11-3 to TRBJ2-5, with 9 bases that match TRBD1. V dropped 3 bases and J dropped 5; count of bases not matched to a gene: 10. CDR3 size: 16 residues. CDR1 and CDR2 (germline): SGHNT, YENEEA. The CDR3, as DNA: TGTGCCAGCAGCTTCCGGACAGGGGCGAGAAGGGAGACCCAGTACTTC. Amino acid sequence: CASSFRTGARRETQYF.

The chain carries TRBV29-1 and TRBJ2-3; 13 nucleotides line up with TRBD2. Losses at the gene ends were 5 bases for V and 0 bases for J; bases not matched to a gene: 2. Germline lookup yields CDR1 SQVTM and CDR2 ANQGSEA. The CDR3 totals 15 residues. The CDR3 coding sequence is TGCAGCGTTACTAGCGGGAGGGCTAGCACAGATACGCAGTATTTT. Translated, it gives CSVTSGRASTDTQYF.

The chain links TRBV27 to TRBJ2-4, with TRBD1 matching over 8 bases. Germline CDR1 is MNHEY and CDR2 is SMNVEV (reference sequence). Unmatched junction bases numbered 9, after V lost 4 bases and J lost 4 bases. This CDR3 comprises 16 residues. The CDR3 DNA reads TGTGCCAGCAGTTCATTCGCCCGGGACAGGAAAAACATTCAGTACTTC. Residues: CASSSFARDRKNIQYF.

The chain combines TRBV18 with TRBJ1-1; 9 nucleotides line up with TRBD1. Trimming removed 9 bases from V and 5 bases from J; junction bases left unmatched: 10. CDR1 is KGHSH and CDR2 is LQKENI in the germline V gene. The CDR3 is made up of 14 amino acids. CDR3 nucleotide sequence: TGTGCCAGTAGCCGGGACAGGGTAGGAACTGAAGCTTTCTTT. Its protein product is CASSRDRVGTEAFF.

This clone was found once. The gene calls are TRBV27 and TRBJ1-1, with D tentatively TRBD1 (6 bases). Between the trimmed V and J ends, which lost 5 bases and 4 bases, there was a span of 14 bases. The CDR3 has 14 residues. Germline CDR1 and CDR2: MNHEY and SMNVEV (reference sequence). The CDR3 here is CASSPPSGVTEAFF. The CDR3 DNA reads TGTGCCAGCAGTCCCCCTTCAGGGGTCACTGAAGCTTTCTTT.